The 21 T cell receptor beta chains below come from one sample, sequenced in a study of early T cells in non-severe SARS-CoV-2 infection. TCRdb fed the 5' RACE reads into MiXCR, producing one record per CDR3 protein. The repertoire holds roughly 48,000 distinct CDR3 sequences, with roughly 8% as singletons. Material: whole blood. The receptor source for this set is an adult who was a healthcare worker with PCR-confirmed SARS-CoV-2 infection or an uninfected control (not recorded which).

This clonotype was recorded at least ten times. V usage is TRBV18 and J usage is TRBJ2-6; D not certain. The CDR3 is 15 amino acids. V dropped 2 bases and J dropped 0 bases, with 5 bases sitting between them. Germline V gene lookup returns CDR1 KGHSH and CDR2 LQKENI. DNA for the CDR3: TGTGCCAGCTCACCAGCGTACTCTGGGGCCAACGTCCTGACTTTC. Translation: CASSPAYSGANVLTF.

This clonotype was counted many times. The chain combines TRBV7-3 with TRBJ1-6, with TRBD1 matching 9 bases. Germline V gene lookup returns CDR1 SGHTA and CDR2 FQGTGA. Unmatched junction bases numbered 8, after V lost 4 bases and J lost 10 bases. CDR3 length equals 15 residues. CDR3 in amino acids: CASSYRGRGESPLHF. The DNA of the CDR3 is TGTGCCAGCAGCTACAGGGGGCGCGGAGAGTCACCCCTCCACTTT.

There are many counts of this clonotype. The chain carries TRBV5-4 and TRBJ2-3; D may be TRBD1 (6 bases). Trimming pared 3 bases from V and 0 bases from J, leaving 8 bases between. The CDR3 contains 14 residues. CDR1 is SGHNT, CDR2 YYREEE, per germline (reference sequence). CDR3 region: CASSWDTSTDTQYF. The CDR3, as DNA: TGTGCCAGCAGCTGGGACACTAGCACAGATACGCAGTATTTT.

The V gene is TRBV7-6, the J gene TRBJ2-1; 12 bases line up with TRBD2. Germline values: CDR1 SGHVS, CDR2 FNYEAQ. With V trimmed by 5 bases and J by 7 bases, 6 bases remained unmatched. The CDR3 runs to 15 residues. The CDR3 bases are TGTGCCAGCAGCCAAGGACTAGCGGGAACGAATGAGCAGTTCTTC. Protein: CASSQGLAGTNEQFF.

This clonotype has a count of ten or more. The chain combines TRBV11-2 with TRBJ2-3, with D perhaps TRBD2 (5 bases). V gave up 3 bases and J gave up 0 bases, with 10 bases separating them. The CDR3 loop spans 15 amino acids. CDR1 and CDR2 (germline): SGHAT, FQNNGV. CDR3 nucleotide sequence: TGTGCCAGCAGCTTGGGGAGCTTCAGCACAGATACGCAGTATTTT. This gives the protein CASSLGSFSTDTQYF.

The V and J genes are TRBV20-1 and TRBJ1-1; a weak D match, TRBD1 (6 bases). V dropped 0 bases and J dropped 5 bases, with 13 bases sitting between them. The CDR3 is made up of 14 amino acids. Germline loops: CDR1 DFQATT, CDR2 SNEGSKA (reference sequence). The DNA of the CDR3 is TGCAGTGCTAGAGATTGGGGAGGGGGAACTGAAGCTTTCTTT. Translating gives CSARDWGGGTEAFF.

The genes are TRBV7-8 and TRBJ1-6; D uncertain. Per the germline V gene, CDR1 is SGHVS and CDR2 is FQNEAQ. CDR3 length: 18 residues. Deletions cut 1 base from V and 5 bases from J, with 18 bases between. The DNA of the CDR3 is TGTGCCAGCAGCTTAGTTGTCCGGTACAAGAAGGATAATTCACCCCTCCACTTT. Residues: CASSLVVRYKKDNSPLHF.

This clonotype appeared a few times. The chain couples TRBV6-4 to TRBJ2-3; no firm D call. V was clipped by 3 bases and J by 0 bases, with 10 bases between them. This CDR3 has 15 residues. Germline V gene lookup returns CDR1 MRHNA and CDR2 SNTAGT. The CDR3: CASSDQIGSTDTQYF. CDR3 DNA: TGTGCCAGCAGTGATCAGATAGGGAGCACAGATACGCAGTATTTT.

The chain couples TRBV6-5 to TRBJ2-7; TRBD1 matches at 7 bases. This CDR3 has 13 amino acids. J gave up 7 bases and V 5 bases, and 8 bases lay outside the gene matches. Germline-derived CDR1 and CDR2 are MNHEY and SVGAGI. CDR3 sequence reads: CASSEAGGREQYF. DNA for the CDR3: TGTGCCAGCAGTGAGGCAGGGGGTCGGGAGCAGTACTTC.

This chain joins TRBV10-2 and TRBJ2-7; no reliable D call. Per the germline V gene, CDR1 is WSHSY and CDR2 is SAAADI. This CDR3 has 12 residues. Trimming shortened V by 3 bases and J by 3 bases, and 6 bases separated the two germline ends. In nucleotides, the CDR3 is TGCGCCAGCAGTGACCCCCTCTACGAGCAGTACTTC. Its translation is CASSDPLYEQYF.

This clonotype came up many times. The chain combines TRBV5-6 with TRBJ2-5; the match to TRBD2 covers 7 bases. Germline-derived CDR1 and CDR2 are SGHDT and YYEEEE. This CDR3 comprises 14 residues. The ends lost 2 bases at V and 2 bases at J; junction bases unmatched: 3. This chain's CDR3 is CASSFSGRQETQYF. In nucleotides, the CDR3 is TGTGCCAGCAGCTTTAGCGGGCGGCAAGAGACCCAGTACTTC.

The chain carries TRBV7-6 and TRBJ2-5, with 7 bases identical to TRBD1. V was clipped by 6 bases and J by 1 base; unmatched bases: 5. CDR3 length: 14 amino acids. Germline V gives CDR1 SGHVS, CDR2 FNYEAQ. CDR3 amino acids: CASRPDRVQETQYF. CDR3 nucleotides: TGTGCCAGCAGACCCGACAGGGTCCAAGAGACCCAGTACTTC.

The table lists this clonotype with a few counts. This rearrangement joins TRBV5-5 to TRBJ2-7, with 8 bases that match TRBD1. The length of the CDR3 is 14 residues. CDR1 SGHKS and CDR2 YYEKEE come from the germline V gene (reference sequence). After removal of 3 bases from V and 0 bases from J, the junction contained 2 bases not matched to a gene. The CDR3 bases are TGTGCCAGCAGCTGGGACAGGAGCTCCTACGAGCAGTACTTC. It translates to CASSWDRSSYEQYF.

The table lists this clonotype with many counts. The V and J genes are TRBV19 and TRBJ2-7; D is perhaps TRBD1 or TRBD2 (5 bases each). The CDR3 is made up of 10 amino acids. The germline CDR1 and CDR2 sequences are LNHDA and SQIVND (reference sequence). V lost 11 bases to trimming and J lost 6 bases, with 11 bases between them. CDR3 nucleotide sequence: TGTGCCGTAGGGGAGCCCGAGCAGTACTTC. It translates to CAVGEPEQYF.

V and J are TRBV7-9 and TRBJ1-4, with 10 bases matching TRBD1. Germline lookup yields CDR1 SEHNR and CDR2 FQNEAQ (reference sequence). The CDR3 runs 14 residues. The ends lost 5 bases at V and 6 bases at J; junction bases unmatched: 3. In DNA, the CDR3 is TGTGCCAGCAGCCAAGGGACAGGGGATGAAAAACTGTTTTTT. Translated, it gives CASSQGTGDEKLFF.

Relative to its sample, this clonotype is medium-sized. The rearrangement joins TRBV28 to TRBJ2-2, with unresolved D. This CDR3 spans 14 amino acids. Looked up from germline, CDR1 is MDHEN and CDR2 is SYDVKM. V dropped 3 bases and J dropped 6 bases, with 11 bases sitting between them. The CDR3 DNA reads as TGTGCCAGCAGTTTGGCTAGTGCATCCGGGGAGCTGTTTTTT. It yields the protein CASSLASASGELFF.

This clonotype was found many times. V and J are TRBV27 and TRBJ2-5; TRBD1 is a possible D gene (5 bases). V shed 1 base and J shed 4 bases, with 10 bases lying between them. The CDR3 runs to 14 residues. Germline assignment: CDR1 MNHEY and CDR2 SMNVEV (reference sequence). For the CDR3, the DNA is TGTGCCAGCAGTTTATTGGGGCAGGGAGAGACCCAGTACTTC. Protein: CASSLLGQGETQYF.

This clonotype was counted a few times. The chain combines TRBV9 with TRBJ1-6, with D possibly being TRBD1 (5 bases). The V gene's germline CDR1 is SGDLS and CDR2 YYNGEE. V was trimmed by 2 bases and J by 8 bases, leaving 11 bases between them. CDR3 length: 14 amino acids. CDR3 nucleotides: TGTGCCAGCAGCGTCGCGGGGGTGGATTCACCCCTCCACTTT. This gives the protein CASSVAGVDSPLHF.

The table lists this clonotype with many counts. The V call is TRBV3-1, the J call TRBJ1-5; 7 positions agree with TRBD1. V gave up 4 bases and J gave up 3 bases; unmatched junction bases: 6. The CDR3 spans 15 residues. Per the germline V gene, CDR1 is LGHDT and CDR2 is YNNKEL (reference sequence). The CDR3 here is CASSPWDSHNQPQHF. CDR3 DNA sequence: TGTGCCAGCAGCCCCTGGGACAGTCACAATCAGCCCCAGCATTTT. The full variable domain, in which reference TRBV3-1 and TRBJ1-5 provide the parts outside the CDR3, is DTAVSQTPKYLVTQMGNDKSIKCEQNLGHDTMYWYKQDSKKFLKIMFSYNNKELIINETVPNRFSPKSPDKAHLNLHINSLELGDSAVYFCASSPWDSHNQPQHFGDGTRLSIL.

In this sample, this clonotype turned up many times. The chain uses TRBV28 and TRBJ1-2; 8 bases are a match to TRBD1. Looked up from germline, CDR1 is MDHEN and CDR2 is SYDVKM. V shed 8 bases, J shed 8 bases, and the junction held 7 bases outside the gene matches. This CDR3 is 12 amino acids long. CDR3 protein: CASGQGARGYTF. The CDR3, as DNA: TGTGCCAGCGGGCAGGGGGCGCGAGGCTACACCTTC.

V is TRBV7-9 and J is TRBJ1-6; D remains unclear. Germline lookup yields CDR1 SEHNR and CDR2 FQNEAQ (reference sequence). V shed 5 bases and J shed 7 bases, with 12 bases lying between them. The CDR3 spans 14 residues. The CDR3 sequence is CASSLPNGNSPLHF. CDR3 in DNA: TGTGCCAGCAGCCTACCTAACGGAAATTCACCCCTCCACTTT.